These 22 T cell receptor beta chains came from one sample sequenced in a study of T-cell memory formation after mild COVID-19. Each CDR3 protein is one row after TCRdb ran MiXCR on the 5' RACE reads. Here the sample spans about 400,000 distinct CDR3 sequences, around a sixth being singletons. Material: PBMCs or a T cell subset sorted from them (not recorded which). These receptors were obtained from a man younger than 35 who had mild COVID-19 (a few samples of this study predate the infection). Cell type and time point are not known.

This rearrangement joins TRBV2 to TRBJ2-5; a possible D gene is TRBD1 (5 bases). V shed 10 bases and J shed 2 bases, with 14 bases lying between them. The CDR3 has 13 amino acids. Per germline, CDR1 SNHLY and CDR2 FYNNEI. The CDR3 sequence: CATHGASQETQYF. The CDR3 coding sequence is TGTGCCACTCATGGGGCTAGTCAAGAGACCCAGTACTTC.

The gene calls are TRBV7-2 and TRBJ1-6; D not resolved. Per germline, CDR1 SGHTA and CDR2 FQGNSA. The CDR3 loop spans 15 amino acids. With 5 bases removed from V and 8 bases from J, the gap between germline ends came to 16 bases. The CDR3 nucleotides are TGTGCCAGCAGCCCAACCCCGGCCGTTTATTCACCCCTCCACTTT. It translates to CASSPTPAVYSPLHF.

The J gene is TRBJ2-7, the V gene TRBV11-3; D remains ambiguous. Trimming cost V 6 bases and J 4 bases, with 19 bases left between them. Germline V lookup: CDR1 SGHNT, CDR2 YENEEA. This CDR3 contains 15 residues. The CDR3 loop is CASSPTHSTVYEQYF. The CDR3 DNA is TGTGCCAGCAGTCCAACCCACAGTACCGTGTACGAGCAGTACTTC.

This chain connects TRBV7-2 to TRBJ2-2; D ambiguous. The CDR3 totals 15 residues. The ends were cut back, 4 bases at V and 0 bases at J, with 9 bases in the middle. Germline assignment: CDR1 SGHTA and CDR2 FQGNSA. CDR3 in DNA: TGTGCCAGCAGCTCGCAAGTCGCGAACACCGGGGAGCTGTTTTTT. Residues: CASSSQVANTGELFF.

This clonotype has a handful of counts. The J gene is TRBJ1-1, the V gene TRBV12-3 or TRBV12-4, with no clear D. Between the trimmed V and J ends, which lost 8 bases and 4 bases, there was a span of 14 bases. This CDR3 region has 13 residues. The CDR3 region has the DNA TGTGCCAGCGCCCTCTTGGGGATCACTGAAGCTTTCTTT. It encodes CASALLGITEAFF.

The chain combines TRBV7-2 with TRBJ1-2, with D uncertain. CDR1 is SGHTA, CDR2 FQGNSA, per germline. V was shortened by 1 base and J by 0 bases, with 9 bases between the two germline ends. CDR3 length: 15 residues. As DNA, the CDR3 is TGTGCCAGCAGCTTAGAAGTATGGACTAACTATGGCTACACCTTC. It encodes CASSLEVWTNYGYTF.

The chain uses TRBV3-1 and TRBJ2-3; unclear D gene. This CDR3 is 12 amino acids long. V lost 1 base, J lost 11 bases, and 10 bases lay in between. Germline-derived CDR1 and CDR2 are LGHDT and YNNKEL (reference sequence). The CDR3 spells CASSQGDLQQYF. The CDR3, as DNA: TGTGCCAGCAGCCAAGGAGACCTGCAGCAGTATTTT.

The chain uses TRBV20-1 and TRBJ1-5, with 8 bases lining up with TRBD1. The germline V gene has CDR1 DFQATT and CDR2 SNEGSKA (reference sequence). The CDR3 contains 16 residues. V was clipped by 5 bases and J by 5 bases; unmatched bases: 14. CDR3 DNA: TGCAGTGCTGTCAGACAGGGGTCTGGTATCGATCAGCCCCAGCATTTT. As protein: CSAVRQGSGIDQPQHF.

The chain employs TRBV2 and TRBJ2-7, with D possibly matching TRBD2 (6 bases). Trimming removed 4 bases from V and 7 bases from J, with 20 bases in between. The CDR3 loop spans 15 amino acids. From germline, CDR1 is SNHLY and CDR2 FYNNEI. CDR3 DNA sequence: TGTGCCAGCAGTGCGGCAGGGAGGCTTTGGGGGGAGCAGTACGTC. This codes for CASSAAGRLWGEQYV.

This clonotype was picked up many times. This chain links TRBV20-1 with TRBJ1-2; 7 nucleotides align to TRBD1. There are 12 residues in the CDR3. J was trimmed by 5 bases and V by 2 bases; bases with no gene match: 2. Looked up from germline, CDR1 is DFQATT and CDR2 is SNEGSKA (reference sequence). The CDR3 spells CSARNRGYGYTF. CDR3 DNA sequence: TGCAGTGCTAGAAACAGGGGATATGGCTACACCTTC.

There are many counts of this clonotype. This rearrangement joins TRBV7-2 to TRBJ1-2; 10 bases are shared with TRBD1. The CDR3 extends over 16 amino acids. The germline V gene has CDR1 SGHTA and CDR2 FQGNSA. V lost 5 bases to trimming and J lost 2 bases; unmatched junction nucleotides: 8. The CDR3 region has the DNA TGTGCCAGCAGCCTGACAGGGGGCCGAGAAAACTATGGCTACACCTTC. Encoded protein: CASSLTGGRENYGYTF.

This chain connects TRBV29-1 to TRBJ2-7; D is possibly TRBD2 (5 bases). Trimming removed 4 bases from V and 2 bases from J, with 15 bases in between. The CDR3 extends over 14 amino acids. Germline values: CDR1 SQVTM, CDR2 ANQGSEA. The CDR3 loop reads CSVARALKTYEQYV. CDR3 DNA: TGCAGCGTTGCGAGGGCCCTAAAGACCTACGAGCAGTACGTC.

CDR3 protein: CASSLFEAEQYV. The CDR3 nucleotides are TGTGCCAGCAGCTTATTTGAAGCCGAGCAGTACGTC. This chain uses TRBV7-9 with TRBJ2-7, with D unclear. The CDR3 is 12 amino acids. Germline CDR1 SEHNR, CDR2 FQNEAQ (reference sequence). V lost 2 bases, J lost 6 bases, and 8 bases lay in between.

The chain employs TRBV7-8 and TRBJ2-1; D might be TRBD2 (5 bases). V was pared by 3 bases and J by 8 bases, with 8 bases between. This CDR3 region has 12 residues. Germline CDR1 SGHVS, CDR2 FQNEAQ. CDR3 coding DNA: TGTGCCAGCAGCTTCACCGGGGATGAGCAGTTCTTC. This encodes CASSFTGDEQFF.

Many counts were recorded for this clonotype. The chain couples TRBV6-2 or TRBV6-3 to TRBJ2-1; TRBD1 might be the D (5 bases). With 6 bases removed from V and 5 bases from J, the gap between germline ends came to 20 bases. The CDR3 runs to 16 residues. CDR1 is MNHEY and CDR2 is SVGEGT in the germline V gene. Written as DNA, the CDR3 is TGTGCCAGCAGACACGCCAGAGCAGGGCTTAACAATGAGCAGTTCTTC. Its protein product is CASRHARAGLNNEQFF.

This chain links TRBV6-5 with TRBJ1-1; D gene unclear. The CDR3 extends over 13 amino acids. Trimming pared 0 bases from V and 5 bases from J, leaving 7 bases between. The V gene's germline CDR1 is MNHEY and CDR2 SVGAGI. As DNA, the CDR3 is TGTGCCAGCAGTTACTCGAGTATAACTGAAGCTTTCTTT. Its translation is CASSYSSITEAFF.

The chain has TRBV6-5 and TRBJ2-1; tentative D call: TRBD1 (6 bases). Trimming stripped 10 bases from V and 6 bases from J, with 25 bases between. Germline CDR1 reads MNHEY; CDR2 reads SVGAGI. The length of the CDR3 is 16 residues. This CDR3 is CATALLGALDGNEQFF. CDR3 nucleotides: TGTGCCACGGCTTTGTTGGGGGCCCTGGATGGCAATGAGCAGTTCTTC.

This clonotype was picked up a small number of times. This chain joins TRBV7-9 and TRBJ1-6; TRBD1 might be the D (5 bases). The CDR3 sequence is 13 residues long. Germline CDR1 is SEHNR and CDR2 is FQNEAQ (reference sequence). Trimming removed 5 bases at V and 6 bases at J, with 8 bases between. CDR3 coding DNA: TGTGCCAGCAGCCGGGACTTTAATTCACCCCTCCACTTT. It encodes CASSRDFNSPLHF.

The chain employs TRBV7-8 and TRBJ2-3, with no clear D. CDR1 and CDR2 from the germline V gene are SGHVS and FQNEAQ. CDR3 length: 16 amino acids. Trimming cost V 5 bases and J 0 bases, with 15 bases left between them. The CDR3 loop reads CASSPYYSRSTDTQYF. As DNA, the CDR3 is TGTGCCAGCAGCCCCTATTATTCGCGGAGCACAGATACGCAGTATTTT.

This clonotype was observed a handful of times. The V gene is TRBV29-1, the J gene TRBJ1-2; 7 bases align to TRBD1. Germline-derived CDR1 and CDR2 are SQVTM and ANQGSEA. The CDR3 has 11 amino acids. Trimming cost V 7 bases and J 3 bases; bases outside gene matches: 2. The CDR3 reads CSADRDYGYTF. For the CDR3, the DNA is TGCAGCGCAGACAGGGACTATGGCTACACCTTC.

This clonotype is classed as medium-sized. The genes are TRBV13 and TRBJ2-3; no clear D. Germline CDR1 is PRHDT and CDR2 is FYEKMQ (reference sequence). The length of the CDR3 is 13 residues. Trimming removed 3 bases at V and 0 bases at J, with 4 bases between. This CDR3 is CASSFSSTDTQYF. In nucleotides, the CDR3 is TGTGCCAGCAGCTTCTCCAGCACAGATACGCAGTATTTT.

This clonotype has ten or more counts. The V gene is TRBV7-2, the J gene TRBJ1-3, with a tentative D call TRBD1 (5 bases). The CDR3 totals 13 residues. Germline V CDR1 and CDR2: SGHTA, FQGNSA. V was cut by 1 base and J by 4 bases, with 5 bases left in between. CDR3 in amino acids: CASSLGGGNTIYF. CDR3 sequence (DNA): TGTGCCAGCAGCTTAGGGGGGGGAAACACCATATATTTT. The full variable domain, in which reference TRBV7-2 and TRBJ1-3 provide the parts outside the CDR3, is GAGVSQSPSNKVTEKGKDVELRCDPISGHTALYWYRQSLGQGLEFLIYFQGNSAPDKSGLPSDRFSAERTGGSVSTLTIQRTQQEDSAVYLCASSLGGGNTIYFGEGSWLTVV.